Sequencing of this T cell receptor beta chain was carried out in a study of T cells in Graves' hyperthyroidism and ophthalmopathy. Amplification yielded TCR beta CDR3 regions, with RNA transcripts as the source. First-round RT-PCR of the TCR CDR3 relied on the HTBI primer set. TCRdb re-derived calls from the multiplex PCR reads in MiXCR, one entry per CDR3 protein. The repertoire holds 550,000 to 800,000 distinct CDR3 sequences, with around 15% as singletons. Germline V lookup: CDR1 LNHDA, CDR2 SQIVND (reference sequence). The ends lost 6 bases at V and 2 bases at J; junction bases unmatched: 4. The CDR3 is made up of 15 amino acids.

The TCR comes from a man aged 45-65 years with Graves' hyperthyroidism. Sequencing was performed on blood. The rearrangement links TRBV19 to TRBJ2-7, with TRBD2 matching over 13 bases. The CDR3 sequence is CASSVGLAGAYEQYF. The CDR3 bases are TGTGCCAGTAGCGTTGGACTAGCGGGGGCCTACGAGCAGTACTTC. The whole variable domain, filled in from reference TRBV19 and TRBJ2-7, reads DGGITQSPKYLFRKEGQNVTLSCEQNLNHDAMYWYRQDPGQGLRLIYYSQIVNDFQKGDIAEGYSVSREKKESFPLTVTSAQKNPTAFYLCASSVGLAGAYEQYFGPGTRLTVT.